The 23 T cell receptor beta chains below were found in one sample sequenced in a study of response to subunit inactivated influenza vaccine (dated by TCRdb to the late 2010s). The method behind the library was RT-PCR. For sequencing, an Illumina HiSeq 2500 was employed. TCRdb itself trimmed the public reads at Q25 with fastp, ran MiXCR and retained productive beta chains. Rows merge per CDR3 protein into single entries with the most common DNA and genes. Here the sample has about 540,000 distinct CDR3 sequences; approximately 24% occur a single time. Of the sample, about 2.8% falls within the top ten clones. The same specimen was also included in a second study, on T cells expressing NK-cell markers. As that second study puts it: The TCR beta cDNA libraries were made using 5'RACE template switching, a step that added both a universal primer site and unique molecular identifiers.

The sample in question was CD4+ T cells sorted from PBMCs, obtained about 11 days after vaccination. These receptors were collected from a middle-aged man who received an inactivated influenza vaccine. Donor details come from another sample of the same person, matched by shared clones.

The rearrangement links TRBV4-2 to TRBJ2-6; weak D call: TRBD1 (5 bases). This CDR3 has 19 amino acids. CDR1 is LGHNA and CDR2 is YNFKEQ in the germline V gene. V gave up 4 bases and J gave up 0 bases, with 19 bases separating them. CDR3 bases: TGTGCCAGCAGCCGCGAGAGACAGAAAGTTTTCTCTGGGGCCAACGTCCTGACTTTC. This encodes CASSRERQKVFSGANVLTF.

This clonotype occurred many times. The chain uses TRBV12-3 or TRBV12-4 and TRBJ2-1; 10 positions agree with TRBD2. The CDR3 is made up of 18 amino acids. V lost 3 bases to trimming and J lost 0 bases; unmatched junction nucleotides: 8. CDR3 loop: CASSFSSGGFYSYNEQFF. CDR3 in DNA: TGTGCCAGCAGTTTTAGTAGCGGGGGGTTCTACTCCTACAATGAGCAGTTCTTC.

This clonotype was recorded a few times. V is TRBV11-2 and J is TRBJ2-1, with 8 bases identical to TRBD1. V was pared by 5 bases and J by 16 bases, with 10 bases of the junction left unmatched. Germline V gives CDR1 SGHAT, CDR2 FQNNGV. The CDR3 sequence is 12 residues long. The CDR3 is CASSEDRGIPFF. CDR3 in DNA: TGTGCCAGCAGCGAAGACAGGGGCATTCCATTCTTC.

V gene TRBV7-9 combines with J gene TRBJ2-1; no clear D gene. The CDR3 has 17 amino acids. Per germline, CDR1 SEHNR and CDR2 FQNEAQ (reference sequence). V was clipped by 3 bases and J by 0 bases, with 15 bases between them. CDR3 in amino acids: CASSFTILDHSYNEQFF. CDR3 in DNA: TGTGCCAGCAGCTTTACGATACTGGACCACTCCTACAATGAGCAGTTCTTC.

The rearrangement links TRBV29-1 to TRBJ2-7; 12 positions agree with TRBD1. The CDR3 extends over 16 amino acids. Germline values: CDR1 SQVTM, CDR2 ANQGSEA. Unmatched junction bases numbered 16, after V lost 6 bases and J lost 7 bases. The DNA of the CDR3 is TGCAGCGTGATCACCGGGACAGGGGGCTTAGCGGGTGAGCAGTACTTC. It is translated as CSVITGTGGLAGEQYF.

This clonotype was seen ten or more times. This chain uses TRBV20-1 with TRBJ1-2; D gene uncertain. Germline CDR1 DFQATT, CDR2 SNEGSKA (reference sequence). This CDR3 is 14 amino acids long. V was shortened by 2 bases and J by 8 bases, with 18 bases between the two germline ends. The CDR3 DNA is TGCAGTGCTAGACCTCTTACCCCAGGTTACGGCTACACCTTC. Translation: CSARPLTPGYGYTF.

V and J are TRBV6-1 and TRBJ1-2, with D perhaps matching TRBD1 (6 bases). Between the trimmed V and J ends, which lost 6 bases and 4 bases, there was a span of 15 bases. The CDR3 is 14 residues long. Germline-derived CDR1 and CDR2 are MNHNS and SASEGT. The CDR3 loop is CASSPDTGFYGYTF. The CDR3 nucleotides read TGTGCCAGCAGCCCCGATACAGGGTTCTATGGCTACACCTTC.

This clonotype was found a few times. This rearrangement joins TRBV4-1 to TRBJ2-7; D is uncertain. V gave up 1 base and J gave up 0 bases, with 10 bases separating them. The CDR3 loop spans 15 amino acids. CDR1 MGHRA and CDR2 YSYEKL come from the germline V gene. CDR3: CASSQAGGISYEQYF. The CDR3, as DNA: TGCGCCAGCAGCCAAGCAGGCGGAATCTCCTACGAGCAGTACTTC.

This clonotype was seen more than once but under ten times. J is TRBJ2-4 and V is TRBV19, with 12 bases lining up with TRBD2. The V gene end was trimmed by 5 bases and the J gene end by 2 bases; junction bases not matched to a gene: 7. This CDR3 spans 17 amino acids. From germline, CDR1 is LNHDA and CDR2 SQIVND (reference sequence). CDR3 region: CASSLQTSGGTKNIQYF. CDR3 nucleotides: TGTGCCAGTAGTCTCCAGACTAGCGGGGGCACCAAAAACATTCAGTACTTC.

This CDR3 is CASSRRESKNIQYF. CDR3 DNA: TGTGCCAGCAGCCGCCGTGAGTCCAAAAACATTCAGTACTTC. This chain uses TRBV7-2 with TRBJ2-4; D is unresolved. CDR1 is SGHTA, CDR2 FQGNSA, per germline. The CDR3 is made up of 14 amino acids. Trimming stripped 5 bases from V and 2 bases from J, with 10 bases between.

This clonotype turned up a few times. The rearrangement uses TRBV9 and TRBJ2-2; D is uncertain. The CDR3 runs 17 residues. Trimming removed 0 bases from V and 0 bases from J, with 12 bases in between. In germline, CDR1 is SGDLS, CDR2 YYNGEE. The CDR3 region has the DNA TGTGCCAGCAGCGTAGCTCTCGCAGGATCGAACACCGGGGAGCTGTTTTTT. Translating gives CASSVALAGSNTGELFF.

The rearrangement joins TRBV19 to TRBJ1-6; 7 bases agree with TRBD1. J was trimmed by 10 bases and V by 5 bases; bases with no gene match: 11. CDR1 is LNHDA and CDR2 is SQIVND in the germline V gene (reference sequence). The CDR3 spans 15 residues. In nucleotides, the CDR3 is TGTGCCAGTAGTTCCCGACAGGGAAGGGTCTCACCCCTCCACTTT. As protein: CASSSRQGRVSPLHF. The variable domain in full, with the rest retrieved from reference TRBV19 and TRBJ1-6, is DGGITQSPKYLFRKEGQNVTLSCEQNLNHDAMYWYRQDPGQGLRLIYYSQIVNDFQKGDIAEGYSVSREKKESFPLTVTSAQKNPTAFYLCASSSRQGRVSPLHFGNGTRLTVT.

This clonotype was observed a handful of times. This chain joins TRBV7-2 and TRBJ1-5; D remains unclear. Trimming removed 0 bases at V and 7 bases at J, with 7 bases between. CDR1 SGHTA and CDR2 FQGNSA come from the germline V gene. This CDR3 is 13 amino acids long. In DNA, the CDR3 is TGTGCCAGCAGCTTAGCCGAGGGACAGCCCCAGCATTTT. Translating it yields CASSLAEGQPQHF.

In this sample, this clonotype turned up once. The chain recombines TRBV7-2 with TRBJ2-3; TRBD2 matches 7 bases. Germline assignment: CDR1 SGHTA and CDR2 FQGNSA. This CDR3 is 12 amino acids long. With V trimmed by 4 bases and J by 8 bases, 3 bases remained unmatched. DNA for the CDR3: TGTGCCAGCAGCTCTCTAGCGGCTACGCAGTATTTT. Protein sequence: CASSSLAATQYF.

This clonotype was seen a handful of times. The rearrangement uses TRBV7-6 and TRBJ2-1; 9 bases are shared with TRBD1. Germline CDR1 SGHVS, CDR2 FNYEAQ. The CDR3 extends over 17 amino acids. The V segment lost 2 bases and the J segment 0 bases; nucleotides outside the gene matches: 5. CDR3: CASSLSPGQGSYNEQFF. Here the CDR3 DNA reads TGTGCCAGCAGCTTAAGTCCGGGACAGGGCTCCTACAATGAGCAGTTCTTC.

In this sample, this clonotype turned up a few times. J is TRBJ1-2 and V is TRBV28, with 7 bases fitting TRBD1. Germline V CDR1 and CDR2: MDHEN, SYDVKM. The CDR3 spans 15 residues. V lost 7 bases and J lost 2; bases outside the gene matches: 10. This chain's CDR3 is CASTRHGTANYGYTF. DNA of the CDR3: TGTGCCAGCACGCGCCATGGGACAGCCAACTATGGCTACACCTTC.

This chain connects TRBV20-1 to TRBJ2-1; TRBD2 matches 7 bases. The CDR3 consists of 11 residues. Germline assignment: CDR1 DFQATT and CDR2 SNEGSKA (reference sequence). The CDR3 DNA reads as TGCAGCAGACTAGCAGGCAATGAGCAGTTCTTC. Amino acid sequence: CSRLAGNEQFF.

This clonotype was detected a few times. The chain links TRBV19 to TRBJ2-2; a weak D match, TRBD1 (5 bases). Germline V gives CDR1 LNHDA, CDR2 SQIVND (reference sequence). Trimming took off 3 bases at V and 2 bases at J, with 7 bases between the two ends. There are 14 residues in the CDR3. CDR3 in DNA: TGTGCCAGTAGTATCCAGGGAAACACCGGGGAGCTGTTTTTT. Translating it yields CASSIQGNTGELFF.

The chain's CDR3 is CASSLSFGELFF. In DNA, the CDR3 is TGTGCCAGCAGCTTAAGTTTCGGGGAGCTGTTTTTT. This rearrangement joins TRBV7-2 to TRBJ2-2, with D unresolved. The germline V gene encodes CDR1 SGHTA and CDR2 FQGNSA. The CDR3 is 12 amino acids. V was cut by 2 bases and J by 7 bases, with 5 bases left in between.

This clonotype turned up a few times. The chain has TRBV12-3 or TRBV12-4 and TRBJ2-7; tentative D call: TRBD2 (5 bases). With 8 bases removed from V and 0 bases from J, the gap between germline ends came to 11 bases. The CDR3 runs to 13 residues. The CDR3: CASDLGSSYEQYF. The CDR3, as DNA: TGTGCCAGCGATCTAGGGAGCTCCTACGAGCAGTACTTC.

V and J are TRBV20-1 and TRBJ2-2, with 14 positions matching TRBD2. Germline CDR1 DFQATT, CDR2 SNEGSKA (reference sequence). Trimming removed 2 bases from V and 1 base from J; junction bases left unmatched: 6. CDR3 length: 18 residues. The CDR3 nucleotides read TGCAGTGCTAGACCAGGACTAGCGGGAGGAAAGAACACCGGGGAGCTGTTTTTT. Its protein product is CSARPGLAGGKNTGELFF.

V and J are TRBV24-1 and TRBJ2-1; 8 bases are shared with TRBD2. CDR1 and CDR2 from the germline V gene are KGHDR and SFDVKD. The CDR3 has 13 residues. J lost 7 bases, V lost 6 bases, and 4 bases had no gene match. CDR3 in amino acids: CATSTGGSNEQFF. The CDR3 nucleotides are TGTGCCACCAGTACGGGAGGGTCAAATGAGCAGTTCTTC.

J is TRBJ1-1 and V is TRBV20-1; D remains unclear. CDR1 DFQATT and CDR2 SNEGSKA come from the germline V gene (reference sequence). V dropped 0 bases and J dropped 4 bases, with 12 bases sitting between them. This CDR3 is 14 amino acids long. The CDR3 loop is CSARDKQLFTEAFF. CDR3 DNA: TGCAGTGCTAGAGATAAACAGCTCTTCACTGAAGCTTTCTTT.